Listed below are T cell receptor beta chains from one sample, sequenced in a study of radiotherapy plus CTLA-4 blockade in lung cancer. The table came from immunoSEQ multiplex PCR; TCRdb's copy has only in-frame clones and leaves some out. The sample contains tens of thousands of clones, approximately 80% of which appear only once. This sample comprised peripheral blood, obtained from a patient treated with radiotherapy plus ipilimumab. These receptor sequences come from a human donor with non-small cell lung cancer who had stable disease on radiotherapy plus ipilimumab. Each CDR3 is given with its conserved first and last residue. D genes are given only for firm matches. Clone sizes are given selectively: once, few, many, or a class where the clone is expanded.

J gene,V gene,D gene,clone size,CDR3 protein,CDR3 DNA
TRBJ1-2,TRBV25-1,.,.,CASSLAGHYGYTF,TGTGCCAGCAGTCTCGCAGGCCACTATGGCTACACCTTC
TRBJ1-6,TRBV7-2,.,.,CASSLPLRRGFGAYSPLHF,TGTGCCAGCAGCTTACCCCTCCGTAGGGGGTTTGGTGCCTATTCACCCCTCCACTTT
TRBJ1-1,TRBV2,.,.,CASTGQRGEAFF,TGTGCCAGCACGGGCCAGAGGGGTGAAGCTTTCTTT
TRBJ2-3,TRBV6-1,TRBD1,.,CASSEGWQGARGTDTQYF,TGTGCCAGCAGTGAGGGCTGGCAGGGGGCGCGTGGGACAGATACGCAGTATTTT
TRBJ1-1,TRBV7-3,.,.,CASSPRAGGITEAFF,TGTGCCAGCAGCCCTCGGGCAGGCGGGATAACTGAAGCTTTCTTT
TRBJ1-3,TRBV9,.,.,CASSVDPAPSGNTIYF,TGTGCCAGCAGCGTAGATCCAGCACCCTCTGGAAACACCATATATTTT
TRBJ1-1,TRBV30,.,.,CAWKRAGGTEAFF,TGTGCCTGGAAGCGGGCGGGGGGCACTGAAGCTTTCTTT
TRBJ1-5,TRBV19,.,.,CASSGVRTEGQPQHF,TGTGCCAGTAGTGGTGTTAGGACGGAAGGGCAGCCCCAGCATTTT
TRBJ1-6,TRBV5-4,TRBD1,.,CASSTTGVFNSPLHF,TGTGCCAGCAGCACCACAGGGGTTTTCAATTCACCCCTCCACTTT
TRBJ2-7,TRBV7-2,.,once,CASSLWAGYEQYF,TGTGCCAGCAGCTTATGGGCTGGCTACGAGCAGTACTTC
TRBJ2-2,TRBV7-7,.,.,CASSRNPEDSNTGELFF,TGTGCCAGCAGCCGGAACCCCGAGGATTCGAACACCGGGGAGCTGTTTTTT
TRBJ1-4,TRBV30,.,.,CAWSTQTPSSEKLFF,TGTGCCTGGAGCACCCAAACACCCAGTAGTGAAAAACTGTTTTTT
TRBJ2-1,TRBV2,.,.,CASRFLSQGGSYNEQFF,TGTGCCAGCAGATTCCTCTCCCAGGGTGGTTCCTACAATGAGCAGTTCTTC
TRBJ1-2,TRBV9,.,.,CASSVGRYNYGYTF,TGTGCCAGCAGCGTAGGACGGTATAACTATGGCTACACCTTC
TRBJ2-5,TRBV28,.,.,CASSLRHGAQETQYF,TGTGCCAGCAGCTTACGACACGGGGCCCAAGAGACCCAGTACTTC
TRBJ1-6,TRBV9,.,.,CASSVAVAGDSPLHF,TGTGCCAGCAGCGTAGCCGTGGCAGGGGATTCACCCCTCCACTTT
TRBJ2-7,TRBV5-1,.,.,CASSLAGSYEQYF,TGCGCCAGCAGCTTGGCCGGTTCCTACGAGCAGTACTTC
TRBJ1-4,TRBV19,.,few,CASAGGPNEKLFF,TGTGCCAGCGCGGGAGGACCTAATGAAAAACTGTTTTTT
TRBJ1-5,TRBV30,.,.,CAWSVGWGNQPQHF,TGTGCCTGGAGTGTGGGGTGGGGCAATCAGCCCCAGCATTTT
TRBJ1-3,TRBV18,TRBD1,.,CASSPDRAIRNTIYF,TGTGCCAGCTCACCGGACAGGGCGATCCGAAACACCATATATTTT
TRBJ1-1,TRBV5-5,.,.,CASSLATGSGTEAFF,TGTGCCAGCAGCTTGGCTACGGGGAGCGGCACTGAAGCTTTCTTT
TRBJ1-2,TRBV19,.,once,CASSIDGPNYGYTF,TGTGCCAGTAGTATAGATGGGCCTAACTATGGCTACACCTTC